What follows are 22 T cell receptor beta chains derived from one specimen sequenced in a study of T cells in Graves' hyperthyroidism and ophthalmopathy. TCR beta CDR3 sequences were amplified from RNA transcripts. HTBI primers drove first-round RT-PCR of the TCR CDR3. TCRdb used MiXCR to reprocess the multiplex PCR reads, holding one entry per CDR3 protein. Seen here are some 490,000 distinct CDR3 sequences, roughly a sixth observed once, and the top ten hold around 32%. The sequenced sample consisted of blood. These receptors all stem from a woman younger than 45 with Graves' ophthalmopathy.

This clonotype came up a few times. This chain connects TRBV4-3 to TRBJ2-7; perhaps TRBD2 as D (5 bases). The CDR3 length is 16 residues. Germline CDR1 reads LGHNA; CDR2 reads YSLEER. The V gene lost 3 bases and the J gene lost 2 bases, with 17 bases spanning the gap. For the CDR3, the DNA is TGCGCCAGCAGCCAGGACTCCGGGATACTAACCTACGAGCAGTACTTC. It translates to CASSQDSGILTYEQYF.

In the case of this clonotype: Possible read error: a much larger clone is one base away. V is TRBV3-1 and J is TRBJ2-7, with D possibly called TRBD1 or TRBD2 (5 bases each). The germline V and J ends were trimmed by 3 bases and 5 bases, with 17 bases remaining between them. Germline values: CDR1 LGHDT, CDR2 YNNKEL (reference sequence). This CDR3 region has 15 residues. DNA of the CDR3: TGTGCCAGCAGCCAGTTTAGGGACGGCCTTCACGAGCAGTACTTC. Translating gives CASSQFRDGLHEQYF.

Regarding this clonotype: Since a much larger clone is just one base distant, this may be a read error. This chain uses TRBV20-1 with TRBJ2-7; 10 bases are shared with TRBD2. The length of the CDR3 is 13 residues. Germline V lookup: CDR1 DFQATT, CDR2 SNEGSKA (reference sequence). In DNA form, the CDR3 reads TGCAGTGCCTGGACTAGCGGAGATTACGAGCAGCACTTC. Protein product: CSAWTSGDYEQHF.

This clonotype has only a few counts. The chain has TRBV13 and TRBJ2-7; 8 nucleotides match TRBD1. The CDR3 length is 14 residues. The V gene end was trimmed by 5 bases and the J gene end by 0 bases; junction bases not matched to a gene: 3. CDR1 PRHDT and CDR2 FYEKMQ come from the germline V gene (reference sequence). CDR3 loop: CASSTGGNSYEQYF. CDR3 bases: TGTGCCAGCAGCACAGGGGGTAACTCCTACGAGCAGTACTTC.

This clonotype was counted only a few times. The DNA for the CDR3 is TGTGCCAGCAGCCGAGCGACGAGGGACGGTGACACAGATACGCAGTATTTT. Translation: CASSRATRDGDTDTQYF. V and J are TRBV5-4 and TRBJ2-3, with D possibly called TRBD1 or TRBD2 (5 bases each). The CDR3 contains 17 residues. The germline V gene encodes CDR1 SGHNT and CDR2 YYREEE (reference sequence). V lost 4 bases and J lost 2, with 20 bases in between.

Concerning this clonotype itself: A much more abundant neighbour one base away suggests this may be a read error. The chain employs TRBV12-3 or TRBV12-4 and TRBJ1-4; no reliable D call. The CDR3 runs to 12 residues. CDR3 residues: CAGSSPNEKLFF. CDR3 DNA sequence: TGTGCCGGCAGTTCGCCCAATGAAAAACTGTTTTTT.

In this sample, this clonotype turned up many times. In DNA form, the CDR3 reads TGTGCCAGCAGCGTGCTAGCGGACACCGGGGAGCTGTTTTTT. This translates into CASSVLADTGELFF. The chain joins TRBV2 to TRBJ2-2; 7 nucleotides line up with TRBD2. J was trimmed by 3 bases and V by 6 bases; bases with no gene match: 4. CDR1 is SNHLY and CDR2 is FYNNEI in the germline V gene. This CDR3 is built from 14 residues.

A note on this clonotype: A much more abundant neighbour one base away suggests this may be a read error. The chain has TRBV3-1 and TRBJ2-1; 8 bases fit TRBD2. Looked up from germline, CDR1 is LGHDT and CDR2 is YNNKEL (reference sequence). The length of the CDR3 is 14 residues. Here the CDR3 DNA reads TGTGCCAGCAGCCTAGGACTAGCCTGGAATGGGCAGTTCTTC. Amino acids: CASSLGLAWNGQFF.

This clonotype was detected a few times. The chain carries TRBV9 and TRBJ2-3, with a possible D match to TRBD1 (5 bases). Trimming left V 0 bases short and J 3 bases short, with 5 bases between. The CDR3 is 13 amino acids. Germline assignment: CDR1 SGDLS and CDR2 YYNGEE. The chain's CDR3 is CASSVAGTDTQYF. In DNA, the CDR3 is TGTGCCAGCAGCGTAGCAGGGACAGATACGCAGTATTTT.

This clonotype was seen more than once but under ten times. V usage is TRBV7-9 and J usage is TRBJ2-2; 7 nucleotides align to TRBD2. Germline V lookup: CDR1 SEHNR, CDR2 FQNEAQ (reference sequence). The CDR3 spans 13 residues. The CDR3 reads CAPGEGGTGELFF. CDR3 sequence (DNA): TGTGCTCCGGGGGAGGGCGGCACCGGGGAGCTGTTTTTT. The whole variable domain, filled in from reference TRBV7-9 and TRBJ2-2, reads DTGVSQNPRHKITKRGQNVTFRCDPISEHNRLYWYRQTLGQGPEFLTYFQNEAQLEKSRLLSDRFSAERPKGSFSTLEIQRTEQGDSAMYLCAPGEGGTGELFFGEGSRLTVL.

The gene calls are TRBV4-3 and TRBJ1-2; D gene unclear. The CDR3 has 13 amino acids. In germline, CDR1 is LGHNA, CDR2 YSLEER. V lost 8 bases, J lost 4 bases, and 14 bases lay in between. The CDR3: CASPGAGLYGYTF. Here the CDR3 DNA reads TGCGCCAGCCCCGGAGCGGGCCTCTATGGCTACACCTTC.

This clonotype was seen a handful of times. The V gene is TRBV6-2 or TRBV6-3, the J gene TRBJ2-3, with D tentatively TRBD2 (5 bases). CDR1 is MNHEY and CDR2 is SVGEGT in the germline V gene. The CDR3 loop spans 15 amino acids. V was cut by 4 bases and J by 2 bases, with 13 bases left in between. CDR3 loop: CASSSAGHYTDTQYF. In DNA form, the CDR3 reads TGTGCCAGCAGTTCGGCGGGCCATTACACAGATACGCAGTATTTT.

The chain links TRBV2 to TRBJ2-1; 14 bases fit TRBD2. CDR1 and CDR2 (germline): SNHLY, FYNNEI. This CDR3 has 15 amino acids. After removal of 7 bases from V and 7 bases from J, the junction contained 6 bases not matched to a gene. CDR3 sequence (DNA): TGTGCCAGCATGTTGACTAGCGGGAGGGCTAATGAGCAGTTCTTC. This translates into CASMLTSGRANEQFF.

The J gene is TRBJ2-3, the V gene TRBV6-9; D perhaps matches TRBD2 (6 bases). The V gene's germline CDR1 is MNHGY and CDR2 SVAAGI. Between the trimmed V and J ends, which lost 3 bases and 5 bases, there was a span of 12 bases. The CDR3 consists of 14 residues. CDR3: CASSYMGLGDTQYF. DNA for the CDR3: TGTGCCAGCAGTTACATGGGACTGGGAGATACGCAGTATTTT.

The sample holds many counts of this clonotype. The chain joins TRBV3-1 to TRBJ1-3; D remains unclear. The CDR3 runs to 14 residues. The germline gives CDR1 LGHDT, CDR2 YNNKEL (reference sequence). V shed 0 bases and J shed 4 bases, with 7 bases lying between them. CDR3 amino acids: CASSQEQYGNTIYF. As DNA, the CDR3 is TGTGCCAGCAGCCAAGAACAGTACGGAAACACCATATATTTT.

The sample holds a few counts of this clonotype. The chain recombines TRBV6-2 or TRBV6-3 with TRBJ2-3; D uncertain. V lost 2 bases, J lost 4 bases, and 10 bases lay in between. The CDR3 contains 14 residues. Germline V gene sequence: CDR1 MNHEY, CDR2 SVGEGT. CDR3 in amino acids: CASSYGRPPDTQYF. In DNA, the CDR3 is TGTGCCAGCAGTTACGGTCGACCGCCAGATACGCAGTATTTT.

The chain links TRBV29-1 to TRBJ1-1; perhaps TRBD1 as D (5 bases). The CDR3 contains 13 residues. Germline V gene lookup returns CDR1 SQVTM and CDR2 ANQGSEA. The V and J ends lost 6 bases and 1 base respectively, with 12 bases between them. In DNA, the CDR3 is TGCAGCGTGGCGGGACGGACGAACACTGAAGCTTTCTTT. This codes for CSVAGRTNTEAFF.

The chain combines TRBV29-1 with TRBJ1-1; perhaps TRBD1 as D (5 bases). This CDR3 is 14 amino acids long. CDR1 is SQVTM and CDR2 is ANQGSEA in the germline V gene. The ends were cut back, 4 bases at V and 5 bases at J, with 17 bases in the middle. In DNA form, the CDR3 reads TGCAGCGTTGTAGCGGGGGAGGCAAAGACTGAAGCTTTCTTT. The encoded protein is CSVVAGEAKTEAFF.

The chain links TRBV7-9 to TRBJ1-5, with D unresolved. The CDR3 is 13 amino acids. V was clipped by 5 bases and J by 5 bases, with 10 bases between them. Germline V gives CDR1 SEHNR, CDR2 FQNEAQ (reference sequence). DNA for the CDR3: TGTGCCAGCAGCCCCGTACGGGATCAGCCCCAGCATTTT. Protein sequence: CASSPVRDQPQHF.

This clonotype appeared many times. The gene calls are TRBV7-2 and TRBJ2-7, with D possibly being TRBD2 (6 bases). V was trimmed by 5 bases and J by 1 base, leaving 12 bases between them. CDR1 and CDR2 from the germline V gene are SGHTA and FQGNSA. This CDR3 is built from 14 residues. In DNA, the CDR3 is TGTGCCAGCAGCCCGGGACTCCAATCCTACGAGCAGTACTTC. It yields the protein CASSPGLQSYEQYF. The full variable domain, completed using reference TRBV7-2 and TRBJ2-7, is GAGVSQSPSNKVTEKGKDVELRCDPISGHTALYWYRQSLGQGLEFLIYFQGNSAPDKSGLPSDRFSAERTGGSVSTLTIQRTQQEDSAVYLCASSPGLQSYEQYFGPGTRLTVT.

This clonotype was detected ten times or more. The V gene is TRBV28, the J gene TRBJ2-7, with 9 nucleotides matching TRBD1. Unmatched junction bases numbered 3, after V lost 6 bases and J lost 3 bases. This CDR3 has 13 residues. Germline V gives CDR1 MDHEN, CDR2 SYDVKM. CDR3 bases: TGTGCCAGCAGGGACAGGGGAGACTACGAGCAGTACTTC. It is translated as CASRDRGDYEQYF.

The gene calls are TRBV27 and TRBJ2-7; 10 bases agree with TRBD2. J was trimmed by 2 bases and V by 5 bases; bases with no gene match: 12. CDR3 length: 17 amino acids. Germline assignment: CDR1 MNHEY and CDR2 SMNVEV (reference sequence). This chain's CDR3 is CASSPRQLAGPAYEQYF. Here the CDR3 DNA reads TGTGCCAGCAGTCCACGGCAACTAGCGGGACCAGCCTACGAGCAGTACTTC.